A selection of T cell receptor beta chains follows, all from one sample in a study of cytomegalovirus exposure and HLA in healthy donors. Method: immunoSEQ multiplex PCR; TCRdb's copy keeps in-frame clones and lacks some. The sample records roughly 120,000 clones, about four fifths being singletons. Sequencing was performed on PBMCs. The receptors derive from a man aged 25-45 years in good health and CMV-seropositive. The CDR3 runs from the conserved cysteine through the conserved F or W. The D gene is left open where the match is weak. Some rows have no size entry. The others give once, few or many, or a class for an expanded clone.

cdr3_nt: TGTGCCACTCTAGGCGGGAGGGACGCAGATACGCAGTATTTT
cdr3_aa: CATLGGRDADTQYF
d_call: TRBD2
v_call: TRBV10-3
j_call: TRBJ2-3
clone_size: NA

cdr3_nt: TGTGCCAGCAGTTTTGAGGGGGCGCCGAGTAACTATGGCTACACCTTC
cdr3_aa: CASSFEGAPSNYGYTF
d_call: TRBD1
v_call: TRBV28
j_call: TRBJ1-2
clone_size: NA

cdr3_nt: TGTGCCAGCCAGAGACAGCGAGACTATGGCTACACCTTC
cdr3_aa: CASQRQRDYGYTF
d_call: NA
v_call: TRBV6-1
j_call: TRBJ1-2
clone_size: NA

cdr3_nt: TGTGCCAGCAGCACCCTGCGGGGGTCCGGGGAGCTGTTTTTT
cdr3_aa: CASSTLRGSGELFF
d_call: TRBD2
v_call: TRBV7-9
j_call: TRBJ2-2
clone_size: NA

cdr3_nt: TGTGCCAGCAGTTTATTCAGGTTAGACTATGGCTACACCTTC
cdr3_aa: CASSLFRLDYGYTF
d_call: NA
v_call: TRBV28
j_call: TRBJ1-2
clone_size: NA

cdr3_nt: TGTGCCAGCAGCGTGGAAACCGGGACAGGGAAAGGGGAGCTGTTTTTT
cdr3_aa: CASSVETGTGKGELFF
d_call: TRBD1
v_call: TRBV9
j_call: TRBJ2-2
clone_size: NA

cdr3_nt: TGCGCCAGCAGCTGGGACAGTTATCCGAACACTGAAGCTTTCTTT
cdr3_aa: CASSWDSYPNTEAFF
d_call: TRBD1
v_call: TRBV5-1
j_call: TRBJ1-1
clone_size: once

cdr3_nt: TGTGCCAGCAGTTTAAACAGACAATCTAGCACAGATACGCAGTATTTT
cdr3_aa: CASSLNRQSSTDTQYF
d_call: NA
v_call: TRBV28
j_call: TRBJ2-3
clone_size: NA

cdr3_nt: TGCGCCAGCAGCCCGACTAGCGGGGGGGCGGGTGAGCAGTTCTTC
cdr3_aa: CASSPTSGGAGEQFF
d_call: TRBD2
v_call: TRBV4-1
j_call: TRBJ2-1
clone_size: NA

cdr3_nt: TGTGCCATCAGTGAGTCCGACAGGGAATACTATGGCTACACCTTC
cdr3_aa: CAISESDREYYGYTF
d_call: TRBD1
v_call: TRBV10-3
j_call: TRBJ1-2
clone_size: NA

cdr3_nt: TGTGCCACCAGCGGAACTAGCGGGGGGGCAGAGACCCAGTACTTC
cdr3_aa: CATSGTSGGAETQYF
d_call: TRBD2
v_call: TRBV15
j_call: TRBJ2-5
clone_size: medium-sized

cdr3_nt: TGTGCCAGTAGTCCCAGACTAGCGGGAGGCGGGCGTGGTGAGCAGTTCTTC
cdr3_aa: CASSPRLAGGGRGEQFF
d_call: TRBD2
v_call: TRBV19
j_call: TRBJ2-1
clone_size: few

cdr3_nt: TGCGCCAGCAGTGAGTTTTTGACAGGGAGGAACGAGCAGTACTTC
cdr3_aa: CASSEFLTGRNEQYF
d_call: NA
v_call: TRBV10-1
j_call: TRBJ2-7
clone_size: NA

cdr3_nt: TGCGCCAGCAGCTCGAACTGGGACAGCTACTCTGGAAACACCATATATTTT
cdr3_aa: CASSSNWDSYSGNTIYF
d_call: TRBD1
v_call: TRBV5-1
j_call: TRBJ1-3
clone_size: NA

cdr3_nt: TGTGCCAGCAGCTTCGGCCTAGGTCCCTACGAGCAGTACTTC
cdr3_aa: CASSFGLGPYEQYF
d_call: NA
v_call: TRBV7-2
j_call: TRBJ2-7
clone_size: NA